This T cell receptor (beta chain) appears in the sequencing data of a study of blood T cells in healthy people across ages. Study conclusions and caveats: Calculation of diversity from one million T cells yielded estimates considered to be underestimates. Not knowing donor CMV status may have confounded expanded clonotype changes.

A J-beta primer mix and a sample-barcoded 5' primer were used in a second PCR of roughly 6 to 11 cycles. The template-switch adaptor, which had 12 random nucleotides, put a tag on each cDNA molecule. TCRdb independently ran MiXCR on the 5' RACE reads; one entry per CDR3 protein. The sample consists of fewer than 900,000 distinct CDR3 sequences, about 37% of them appearing once. Comments on this clonotype: Its antigen is currently unknown.

Trimming pared 5 bases from V and 1 base from J, leaving 6 bases between. The germline V gene has CDR1 SGHRS and CDR2 YFSETQ. The CDR3 runs 12 residues. Specimen: blood. This TCR came from a man between 18 and 29 years old in good health. This chain links TRBV5-1 with TRBJ1-1; D unresolved. In DNA form, the CDR3 reads TGCGCCAGCAGGGAGCAGAACACTGAAGCTTTCTTT. Translated: CASREQNTEAFF.